This TCR beta chain is drawn from a study of molecular identifiers for immune sequencing clone quantification. Broader study findings: Clones that exceeded 20 RNA copies held over 98% of effector molecules, yet under 1% in naive cells.

Source material for naive CD8 libraries was about 19,000 to 1,000,000 sorted cells, with 10%, 30% or 50% RNA. As CD8+CD4-CCR7+CD45RA+ cells, naive CD8 T cells were sorted. The V and J ends lost 4 bases and 1 base respectively, with 14 bases between them. This CDR3 comprises 16 residues. CDR1 and CDR2 from the germline V gene are MDHEN and SYDVKM. Bulk TCR libraries were made with methods that had been previously described and with listed TCR primers. MiXCR, applied by TCRdb to the PCR reads, yields one record per CDR3 protein. Of a few hundred thousand distinct CDR3 sequences listed, 20% to 25% are singletons. Turning to this clonotype: The antigen is undetermined.

Sequencing used naive CD8+ T cells from blood, with Jurkat cell RNA spiked in. Subset indicated: FACS-sorted CD8+CD4-CCR7+CD45RA+ naive T cells. The receptor comes from a human donor in good health. Some libraries in this study had Jurkat cell RNA spiked in. The chain uses TRBV28 and TRBJ1-5, with D maybe TRBD1 (6 bases). CDR3 bases: TGTGCCAGCAGTTCCCTAGGGGGATACAGCAATCAGCCCCAGCATTTT. Translating gives CASSSLGGYSNQPQHF.